The 6 T cell receptor beta chains in this list originate from one sample, sequenced in a study of cytomegalovirus exposure and HLA in healthy donors. PCR used 60 Vbeta primers and 13 Jbeta primers. Sequencing was performed with immunoSEQ multiplex PCR; in TCRdb, only in-frame clones are kept and a portion is missing. The sample is made up of more than 85,000 clones, and the top ten hold around 5% of it. Material for sequencing was PBMCs. The receptor set was obtained from a girl between 10 and 17 years old in good health and CMV-seropositive.

The V and J genes are TRBV4-3 and TRBJ2-1; 10 nucleotides match TRBD2. Germline V gene lookup returns CDR1 LGHNA and CDR2 YSLEER. The CDR3 totals 15 residues. Trimming cost V 0 bases and J 10 bases; bases outside gene matches: 6. CDR3 loop: CASSQDRIAGGEQFF. The CDR3 nucleotides are TGCGCCAGCAGCCAAGATCGGATAGCGGGGGGAGAGCAGTTCTTC.

This sequence joins TRBV19 and TRBJ2-1; D unclear. The CDR3 loop spans 13 amino acids. V lost 2 bases and J lost 2, with 4 bases in between. Germline-derived CDR1 and CDR2 are LNHDA and SQIVND (reference sequence). The CDR3 DNA reads as TGTGCCAGTAGTATACAGGCCTACAATGAGCAGTTCTTC. It codes for CASSIQAYNEQFF.

V usage is TRBV7-2 and J usage is TRBJ2-1; a possible D gene is TRBD1 (5 bases). V was trimmed by 1 base and J by 13 bases, leaving 14 bases between them. Germline V gene data show CDR1 as SGHTA and CDR2 as FQGNSA. CDR3 length: 13 residues. The CDR3 coding sequence is TGTGCCAGCAGCTTAGGATATCTAAGGGGACAGTTCTTC. It is translated as CASSLGYLRGQFF.

This chain connects TRBV5-1 to TRBJ1-5, with 8 bases aligning to TRBD1. V gave up 0 bases and J gave up 3 bases; unmatched junction bases: 5. The CDR3 has 16 residues. Germline loops: CDR1 SGHRS, CDR2 YFSETQ. CDR3 sequence reads: CASSLDGTGFNQPQHF. For the CDR3, the DNA is TGCGCCAGCAGCTTGGATGGGACAGGCTTCAATCAGCCCCAGCATTTT. The full variable domain, with the rest looked up from reference TRBV5-1 and TRBJ1-5, is KAGVTQTPRYLIKTRGQQVTLSCSPISGHRSVSWYQQTPGQGLQFLFEYFSETQRNKGNFPGRFSGRQFSNSRSEMNVSTLELGDSALYLCASSLDGTGFNQPQHFGDGTRLSIL.

The chain combines TRBV27 with TRBJ2-1; D ambiguous. The germline V and J ends were trimmed by 4 bases and 4 bases, with 5 bases remaining between them. Germline loops: CDR1 MNHEY, CDR2 SMNVEV (reference sequence). The CDR3 extends over 12 amino acids. CDR3 residues: CASSSGYNEQFF. The CDR3 DNA reads as TGTGCCAGCAGTTCAGGTTACAATGAGCAGTTCTTC.

V usage is TRBV4-3 and J usage is TRBJ1-6; D remains ambiguous. The CDR3 consists of 14 residues. V was cut by 0 bases and J by 9 bases, with 9 bases left in between. Germline CDR1 reads LGHNA; CDR2 reads YSLEER. CDR3 amino acids: CASSQDSTGSPLHF. Written as DNA, the CDR3 is TGCGCCAGCAGCCAAGACTCAACGGGTTCACCCCTCCACTTT.